The TCR beta chain under discussion was sequenced for a study of control samples from healthy donors and cancer patients. The CDR3 contains 15 residues. Trimming pared 1 base from V and 4 bases from J, leaving 11 bases between. The germline V gene has CDR1 SGHKS and CDR2 YYEKEE (reference sequence). Repertoires were generated with immunoSEQ multiplex PCR, while TCRdb's copy carries only in-frame clones and drops some. Of 150,000 to 200,000 clones listed, 91% are singletons. The chain is built from TRBV5-5 and TRBJ2-2; D may be TRBD1 (8 bases). This receptor was identified in a young woman in good health. Sequencing was carried out using blood. Here the CDR3 reads CASSLTGGGTGELFF. The CDR3 DNA sequence: TGTGCCAGCAGCTTGACAGGGGGGGGCACCGGGGAGCTGTTTTTT. Based on the CDR3 plus reference TRBV5-5 and TRBJ2-2, the full variable domain is DAGVTQSPTHLIKTRGQQVTLRCSPISGHKSVSWYQQVLGQGPQFIFQYYEKEERGRGNFPDRFSARQFPNYSSELNVNALLLGDSALYLCASSLTGGGTGELFFGEGSRLTVL.